This section outlines one TCR beta chain sequence together with its context. The V gene's germline CDR1 is SNHLY and CDR2 FYNNEI. The ends were cut back, 5 bases at V and 1 base at J, with 15 bases in the middle. The CDR3 is made up of 15 amino acids. Assay: immunoSEQ multiplex PCR; the TCRdb copy retains only in-frame clones and omits some. The sample lists about 1,800,000 clones, about 95% occurring once. These data originate in a study of shared clonotypes between healthy human individuals. In the naive CD8 group, cells lacked CD45RO and were positively selected for CCR7, so terminally differentiated effector memory CD45RA+ cells were left out.

Sequencing was carried out using naive CD8+ T cells sorted from blood. The V call is TRBV2, the J call TRBJ2-7; a weak D match, TRBD1 (6 bases). The TCR originated in a young man in good health. The CDR3 loop reads CASSPSRDISYEQYF. The DNA of the CDR3 is TGTGCCAGCAGTCCCTCCCGGGACATATCCTACGAGCAGTACTTC. Full variable domain (outside the CDR3, taken from reference TRBV2 and TRBJ2-7): EPEVTQTPSHQVTQMGQEVILRCVPISNHLYFYWYRQILGQKVEFLVSFYNNEISEKSEIFDDQFSVERPDGSNFTLKIRSTKLEDSAMYFCASSPSRDISYEQYFGPGTRLTVT.